Only a few counts were recorded for the clone carrying this TCR beta chain. The target antigen is unknown. This entry is derived from a study of blood T cells in healthy people across ages. Study outcomes and limitations: Per-million-T-cell TCR beta diversity fell roughly linearly with age. Relative to aged donors, long-lived donors carried more naive CD4+ cells and displayed higher diversity.

Trimming pared 1 base from V and 2 bases from J, leaving 6 bases between. This CDR3 is 15 amino acids long. CDR1 LNHDA and CDR2 SQIVND come from the germline V gene (reference sequence). Total RNA extracted from each sample amounted to at least 6 micrograms. Combining a sample-barcoded 5' primer with a J-beta primer mix, a second PCR ran for 7 to 11 cycles. Every cDNA was tagged by a template-switch adaptor with 12 random nucleotides. One entry per CDR3 protein results from TCRdb running MiXCR on the 5' RACE reads. The sample contains about 640,000 distinct CDR3 sequences, around 41% of which appear only once.

The source of this sequence is a man older than 75 in good health. The sequenced material came from blood. The chain has TRBV19 and TRBJ2-6; D is possibly TRBD1 (5 bases). In DNA, the CDR3 is TGTGCCAGTAGTATAGTAGGGGCTGGGGCCAACGTCCTGACTTTC. It is translated as CASSIVGAGANVLTF.